These 23 T cell receptor beta chains were all obtained from the same sample, sequenced in a study of cytomegalovirus exposure and HLA in healthy donors. PCR used 60 Vbeta primers and 13 Jbeta primers. The repertoire was sequenced with immunoSEQ multiplex PCR; TCRdb's copy has only in-frame clones and lacks some. This table has 140,000 or so clones, around 70% appearing once. Sequencing input: PBMCs. The receptors stem from a man aged 35-49 years in good health and CMV-seronegative.

This chain connects TRBV27 to TRBJ1-1; D not certain. The V and J ends lost 6 bases and 0 bases respectively, with 11 bases between them. In germline, CDR1 is MNHEY, CDR2 SMNVEV (reference sequence). The CDR3 is 14 residues long. The CDR3 nucleotides read TGTGCCAGCAGGGGTCTGGGCCTGAACACTGAAGCTTTCTTT. It encodes CASRGLGLNTEAFF.

This chain joins TRBV13 and TRBJ1-2; D is perhaps TRBD1 (5 bases). The length of the CDR3 is 17 residues. Germline loops: CDR1 PRHDT, CDR2 FYEKMQ (reference sequence). V was trimmed by 5 bases and J by 5 bases, leaving 24 bases between them. CDR3 region: CASSGAGDKNAPYGYTF. The CDR3 coding sequence is TGTGCCAGCAGCGGGGCGGGGGATAAAAATGCCCCATATGGCTACACCTTC. The whole variable domain, filled in from reference TRBV13 and TRBJ1-2, reads AAGVIQSPRHLIKEKRETATLKCYPIPRHDTVYWYQQGPGQDPQFLISFYEKMQSDKGSIPDRFSAQQFSDYHSELNMSSLELGDSALYFCASSGAGDKNAPYGYTFGSGTRLTVV.

The J gene is TRBJ2-1, the V gene TRBV28; 8 bases are a match to TRBD2. The J segment lost 8 bases and the V segment lost 11 bases, leaving 11 bases of the junction unmatched. Germline V gives CDR1 MDHEN, CDR2 SYDVKM. This CDR3 contains 13 residues. As DNA, the CDR3 is TGTGCCGGGGGTCGTCAGGGACTAGATGAGCAGTTCTTC. Translated, it gives CAGGRQGLDEQFF.

The chain employs TRBV6-1 and TRBJ2-5, with 14 bases fitting TRBD2. Germline V gene lookup returns CDR1 MNHNS and CDR2 SASEGT. V trimming: 2 bases; J trimming: 5 bases; junction bases outside the gene matches: 4. The CDR3 has 16 amino acids. This CDR3 is CASSERLAGGVETQYF. DNA of the CDR3: TGTGCCAGCAGTGAAAGACTAGCGGGAGGGGTGGAGACCCAGTACTTC.

This chain connects TRBV7-2 to TRBJ2-7, with TRBD2 matching 9 bases. Germline V gene sequence: CDR1 SGHTA, CDR2 FQGNSA. The V segment lost 3 bases and the J segment 0 bases; nucleotides outside the gene matches: 3. The CDR3 spans 15 residues. DNA of the CDR3: TGTGCCAGCAGCTTTAGCGGGAGTAGCTCCTACGAGCAGTACTTC. Protein product: CASSFSGSSSYEQYF. The full variable domain, completed using reference TRBV7-2 and TRBJ2-7, is GAGVSQSPSNKVTEKGKDVELRCDPISGHTALYWYRQSLGQGLEFLIYFQGNSAPDKSGLPSDRFSAERTGGSVSTLTIQRTQQEDSAVYLCASSFSGSSSYEQYFGPGTRLTVT.

CDR3 in DNA: TGTGCCAGCAGCAACGTCCCGCGGGGTATAGATACGCAGTATTTT. Translated: CASSNVPRGIDTQYF. J is TRBJ2-3 and V is TRBV5-4; D may be TRBD2 (6 bases). Germline V lookup: CDR1 SGHNT, CDR2 YYREEE (reference sequence). This CDR3 has 15 amino acids. V was clipped by 4 bases and J by 5 bases, with 17 bases between them.

V usage is TRBV28 and J usage is TRBJ1-5; 8 positions match TRBD1. This CDR3 region has 15 residues. J gave up 2 bases and V 6 bases, and 6 bases lay outside the gene matches. Germline CDR1 and CDR2: MDHEN and SYDVKM. The CDR3 is CASRPTGVGNQPQHF. CDR3 nucleotides: TGTGCCAGCAGGCCGACAGGGGTTGGCAATCAGCCCCAGCATTTT.

The chain recombines TRBV19 with TRBJ2-7, with 9 nucleotides matching TRBD1. Germline trimming cut 5 bases from V and 5 bases from J; bases unmatched to any gene: 10. This CDR3 comprises 15 residues. Germline lookup yields CDR1 LNHDA and CDR2 SQIVND (reference sequence). The CDR3 DNA reads TGTGCCAGTAGTCCGCCAGGACAGGGGCTAAACGAGCAGTACTTC. It codes for CASSPPGQGLNEQYF.

In regard to this clone: A read error may produce the germline difference seen at one junction end. The chain combines TRBV6-5 with TRBJ2-5, with D possibly TRBD2 on 6 matching bases. This CDR3 spans 15 amino acids. Germline CDR1 is MNHEY and CDR2 is SVGAGI. CDR3 loop: CASSDSRAAGETQYF. The DNA of the CDR3 is TGTGCCAGCAGTGACTCCAGGGCGGCGGGGGAGACCCAGTACTTC.

V usage is TRBV7-2 and J usage is TRBJ1-5; 7 bases line up with TRBD1. The V segment lost 5 bases and the J segment 4 bases; nucleotides outside the gene matches: 8. CDR1 is SGHTA, CDR2 FQGNSA, per germline. The CDR3 consists of 15 residues. The CDR3 loop reads CASSQHGGQNQPQHF. The CDR3, as DNA: TGTGCCAGCAGCCAACACGGGGGACAGAATCAGCCCCAGCATTTT.

This rearrangement joins TRBV18 to TRBJ1-1, with D possibly being TRBD1 (6 bases). V was shortened by 4 bases and J by 5 bases, with 14 bases between the two germline ends. Germline V lookup: CDR1 KGHSH, CDR2 LQKENI. The CDR3 length is 14 residues. CDR3 residues: CASSRGTRGTEAFF. The CDR3 nucleotides are TGTGCCAGCTCACGTGGGACTAGGGGGACTGAAGCTTTCTTT.

The chain links TRBV7-9 to TRBJ2-5, with D possibly being TRBD2 (5 bases). The J call could be wrong; TRBJ2-7 is a better fit for the DNA end. Germline V gene lookup returns CDR1 SEHNR and CDR2 FQNEAQ (reference sequence). CDR3 size: 15 residues. The CDR3 DNA reads TGTGCCAGCAGCCGACACCGCGAGGGCCCCTACGAGCAGTACTTC. Translating gives CASSRHREGPYEQYF.

As regards this clone: The junction and the germline gene differ at one end; a read error may be behind it. DNA of the CDR3: TGCGCCAGCAGCCCGCGAGCGCTCGATGGCTACCCCTTC. Its protein product is CASSPRALDGYPF. The J gene is TRBJ1-2, the V gene TRBV4-1, with unresolved D. The CDR3 totals 13 residues. The germline V gene encodes CDR1 MGHRA and CDR2 YSYEKL.

The gene calls are TRBV6-6 and TRBJ1-6; the D is unclear. Germline assignment: CDR1 MNHNY and CDR2 SVGAGI (reference sequence). This CDR3 is 15 amino acids long. Deletions cut 5 bases from V and 0 bases from J, with 8 bases between. CDR3 coding DNA: TGTGCCAGCAGTCCACAGAGCTCCTATAATTCACCCCTCCACTTT. It specifies CASSPQSSYNSPLHF.

The V call is TRBV28, the J call TRBJ2-1; possibly TRBD1 for D (6 bases). The CDR3 sequence is 15 residues long. V was cut by 6 bases and J by 2 bases, with 14 bases left in between. Germline CDR1 is MDHEN and CDR2 is SYDVKM. This chain's CDR3 is CASSATGWPYNEQFF. The DNA of the CDR3 is TGTGCCAGCAGCGCTACAGGGTGGCCCTACAATGAGCAGTTCTTC. The full variable domain, rest sourced from reference TRBV28 and TRBJ2-1, is DVKVTQSSRYLVKRTGEKVFLECVQDMDHENMFWYRQDPGLGLRLIYFSYDVKMKEKGDIPEGYSVSREKKERFSLILESASTNQTSMYLCASSATGWPYNEQFFGPGTRLTVL.

The chain carries TRBV7-7 and TRBJ2-2, with TRBD2 identical over 11 bases. The CDR3 totals 17 residues. Germline V gene data show CDR1 as SSHAT and CDR2 as FNYEAQ (reference sequence). The trim removed 1 base at V and 8 bases at J, leaving 9 bases unmatched. The CDR3 sequence: CASSLELAGDNFGELFF. CDR3 sequence (DNA): TGTGCCAGCAGCTTAGAACTAGCGGGAGACAATTTTGGGGAGCTGTTTTTT.

The chain is built from TRBV6-5 and TRBJ2-1; 7 bases map to TRBD2. This CDR3 comprises 14 residues. J was trimmed by 4 bases and V by 4 bases; bases with no gene match: 4. Per germline, CDR1 MNHEY and CDR2 SVGAGI. DNA of the CDR3: TGTGCCAGCAGTTCCGGGACTATTTACAATGAGCAGTTCTTC. It encodes CASSSGTIYNEQFF.

The sample holds a few counts of this clone. The chain joins TRBV2 to TRBJ2-7, with a weak D call TRBD2 (6 bases). Germline CDR1 SNHLY, CDR2 FYNNEI. Trimming took 6 bases from V and 2 from J, leaving 26 bases between them. This CDR3 spans 18 amino acids. The CDR3: CASSDYGPGDHSTYEQYF. In DNA, the CDR3 is TGTGCCAGCAGCGATTACGGGCCGGGGGACCATTCGACCTACGAGCAGTACTTC.

This clone showed up just a few times. This chain links TRBV10-3 with TRBJ2-1; 9 positions match TRBD1. V was clipped by 2 bases and J by 0 bases; unmatched bases: 14. The CDR3 sequence is 20 residues long. Germline V gene sequence: CDR1 ENHRY, CDR2 SYGVKD. CDR3 bases: TGTGCCATCAGTGAGAAGGGCGACAGGGGGTCACGATACTCCTACAATGAGCAGTTCTTC. This encodes CAISEKGDRGSRYSYNEQFF.

The chain recombines TRBV28 with TRBJ1-4; no definite D call. Deletions cut 6 bases from V and 7 bases from J, with 18 bases between. Germline V lookup: CDR1 MDHEN, CDR2 SYDVKM. CDR3 size: 15 residues. CDR3 DNA: TGTGCCAGCAGGCAACAACTGGGAGGACTTGAAAAACTGTTTTTT. Translating gives CASRQQLGGLEKLFF. The whole variable domain, filled in from reference TRBV28 and TRBJ1-4, reads DVKVTQSSRYLVKRTGEKVFLECVQDMDHENMFWYRQDPGLGLRLIYFSYDVKMKEKGDIPEGYSVSREKKERFSLILESASTNQTSMYLCASRQQLGGLEKLFFGSGTQLSVL.

The chain is built from TRBV6-5 and TRBJ2-1; D might be TRBD1 (6 bases). Between the trimmed V and J ends, which lost 5 bases and 10 bases, there was a span of 15 bases. CDR1 is MNHEY and CDR2 is SVGAGI in the germline V gene. This CDR3 is 13 amino acids long. The CDR3 DNA is TGTGCCAGCAGTGGCTCAACCGGGACAGAGCAGTTCTTC. The encoded protein is CASSGSTGTEQFF.

In this sample, this clone turned up a few times. The rearrangement links TRBV30 to TRBJ1-1; no definite D call. The ends were cut back, 2 bases at V and 7 bases at J, with 20 bases in the middle. Germline CDR1 reads GTSNPN; CDR2 reads SVGIG (reference sequence). The CDR3 covers 15 residues. For the CDR3, the DNA is TGTGCCTGGAGTTATGGGCCAGGAGGGTTGTTTGAAGCTTTCTTT. This translates into CAWSYGPGGLFEAFF.

This clone was seen once. CDR3 sequence (DNA): TGCAGCGTCCCGGGACAGGGGGGTGAAGCTTTCTTT. Translating it yields CSVPGQGGEAFF. The chain couples TRBV29-1 to TRBJ1-1; 11 bases match TRBD1. V shed 6 bases and J 7 bases; nucleotides not matched to a gene: 4. Germline assignment: CDR1 SQVTM and CDR2 ANQGSEA. The CDR3 loop spans 12 amino acids.